A single sample is the source of the 18 T cell receptor beta chains below, sequenced in a study of blood T cells in healthy people across ages. Primed by a sample-barcoded 5' primer and a J-beta primer mix, a second PCR proceeded for about 6 to 11 cycles. TCRdb re-derived calls from the 5' RACE reads in MiXCR, one entry per CDR3 protein. The sample lists 1.4 million or so distinct CDR3 sequences; 42% were seen once. The specimen was blood. The receptors derive from a woman between 18 and 29 years old in good health.

The V gene is TRBV23-1, the J gene TRBJ1-2, with TRBD1 identical over 7 bases. TRBV23-1 is given ORF status, its function remaining uncertain. The length of the CDR3 is 17 residues. V shed 6 bases, J shed 4 bases, and the junction held 17 bases outside the gene matches. CDR3 sequence reads: CASRPRTGVPHIYGYTF. DNA of the CDR3: TGCGCCAGCAGACCCCGGACAGGCGTACCCCATATCTATGGCTACACCTTC.

Only one count was recorded for this clonotype. The chain uses TRBV7-9 and TRBJ2-2; 8 nucleotides agree with TRBD1. Trimming cost V 5 bases and J 1 base; bases outside gene matches: 9. The CDR3 totals 17 residues. Germline CDR1 reads SEHNR; CDR2 reads FQNEAQ (reference sequence). CDR3 nucleotide sequence: TGTGCCAGCAGCCTCTATACCGGGACAGGGAACACCGGGGAGCTGTTTTTT. This encodes CASSLYTGTGNTGELFF.

The rearrangement links TRBV6-6 to TRBJ2-7, with 7 bases identical to TRBD2. The germline gives CDR1 MNHNY, CDR2 SVGAGI (reference sequence). CDR3 length: 15 residues. V gave up 6 bases and J gave up 0 bases; unmatched junction bases: 8. The CDR3 DNA reads as TGTGCCAGCAGGCATACCGGGACTATCTCCTACGAGCAGTACTTC. Its translation: CASRHTGTISYEQYF.

V and J are TRBV7-2 and TRBJ1-1; D ambiguous. V was clipped by 3 bases and J by 4 bases, with 12 bases between them. CDR3 length: 14 amino acids. Germline CDR1 is SGHTA and CDR2 is FQGNSA. CDR3 residues: CASSLDPQTTEAFF. The CDR3 coding sequence is TGTGCCAGCAGCTTGGACCCGCAGACCACTGAAGCTTTCTTT.

The table lists this clonotype with a few counts. The chain employs TRBV2 and TRBJ2-5, with 7 nucleotides matching TRBD2. V shed 7 bases, J shed 5 bases, and the junction held 10 bases outside the gene matches. The CDR3 runs to 14 residues. The germline V gene encodes CDR1 SNHLY and CDR2 FYNNEI. The CDR3 nucleotides read TGTGCCAGCACCCTGGGGGTCGGGGGGGAGACCCAGTACTTC. Protein product: CASTLGVGGETQYF.

This clonotype was picked up many times. The V gene is TRBV20-1, the J gene TRBJ2-1, with 7 bases aligning to TRBD2. CDR3 length: 17 amino acids. J was trimmed by 3 bases and V by 0 bases; bases with no gene match: 11. Germline V lookup: CDR1 DFQATT, CDR2 SNEGSKA (reference sequence). The CDR3 nucleotides read TGCAGTGCTAGAGATTTCCCTCTAGCGGAGATCTACAATGAGCAGTTCTTC. Its protein is CSARDFPLAEIYNEQFF.

V is TRBV6-2 or TRBV6-3 and J is TRBJ1-5; the match to TRBD1 covers 8 bases. This CDR3 region has 15 residues. Germline V gene sequence: CDR1 MNHEY, CDR2 SVGEGT. V lost 5 bases to trimming and J lost 12 bases; unmatched junction nucleotides: 15. The CDR3 coding sequence is TGTGCCAGCAGTGCCCCCAAGGACAGGGCTCGGCTCCAGCATTTT. The encoded protein is CASSAPKDRARLQHF.

This chain links TRBV12-3 or TRBV12-4 with TRBJ2-4, with TRBD2 matching over 7 bases. The CDR3 sequence is 14 residues long. V trimming: 4 bases; J trimming: 7 bases; junction bases outside the gene matches: 7. This chain's CDR3 is CASSSGLEWNIQYF. The CDR3 region has the DNA TGTGCCAGCAGTTCCGGACTAGAGTGGAACATTCAGTACTTC.

This chain uses TRBV19 with TRBJ1-1; D gene unclear. The V gene's germline CDR1 is LNHDA and CDR2 SQIVND (reference sequence). The CDR3 length is 13 residues. Trimming took off 3 bases at V and 1 base at J, with 6 bases between the two ends. The CDR3 DNA is TGTGCCAGTAGTATCCCATGGAACACTGAAGCTTTCTTT. It translates to CASSIPWNTEAFF.

This clonotype was observed a handful of times. The chain is built from TRBV4-1 and TRBJ2-7, with TRBD1 matching 8 bases. From germline, CDR1 is MGHRA and CDR2 YSYEKL. J was trimmed by 4 bases and V by 4 bases; bases with no gene match: 6. This CDR3 contains 14 residues. The CDR3 loop is CASSPGQDLYEQYF. Here the CDR3 DNA reads TGCGCCAGCAGCCCGGGACAGGACCTGTACGAGCAGTACTTC.

A few counts support this clonotype. V is TRBV7-2 and J is TRBJ2-3; 12 bases are a match to TRBD2. CDR3 length: 17 residues. V shed 5 bases and J 2 bases; nucleotides not matched to a gene: 8. Per the germline V gene, CDR1 is SGHTA and CDR2 is FQGNSA. The CDR3 nucleotides are TGTGCCAGCAGCCCCCCCGGACTAGCGGGGTACACAGATACGCAGTATTTT. Its translation: CASSPPGLAGYTDTQYF.

There are a few counts of this clonotype. The chain couples TRBV14 to TRBJ2-7; possible D gene TRBD2, 5 bases. The CDR3 runs 16 residues. Germline V gene sequence: CDR1 SGHDN, CDR2 FVKESK. Trimming took 3 bases from V and 0 from J, leaving 15 bases between them. In DNA, the CDR3 is TGTGCCAGCAGCCACCTTTCCGGGATACCCTCCTACGAGCAGTACTTC. Translated: CASSHLSGIPSYEQYF.

This clonotype occurred a few times. The chain joins TRBV29-1 to TRBJ1-1; D is undetermined. Germline lookup yields CDR1 SQVTM and CDR2 ANQGSEA. Trimming stripped 4 bases from V and 6 bases from J, with 12 bases between. The CDR3 totals 12 residues. The CDR3 is CSVARGSSEAFF. CDR3 nucleotides: TGCAGCGTTGCCCGAGGGAGCTCTGAAGCTTTCTTT.

This clonotype showed up just a few times. The J gene is TRBJ2-3, the V gene TRBV4-3, with unresolved D. Trimming removed 2 bases from V and 3 bases from J, with 15 bases in between. Germline V gene lookup returns CDR1 LGHNA and CDR2 YSLEER. The CDR3 runs to 16 residues. This chain's CDR3 is CASSQFGPSGTDTQYF. The CDR3 coding sequence is TGCGCCAGCAGCCAATTCGGGCCTAGTGGTACAGATACGCAGTATTTT.

This clonotype was seen only a few times. The V gene is TRBV4-1, the J gene TRBJ1-2; D is undetermined. CDR3 size: 15 residues. CDR1 is MGHRA and CDR2 is YSYEKL in the germline V gene. Trimming removed 2 bases from V and 4 bases from J, with 14 bases in between. In DNA, the CDR3 is TGCGCCAGCAGCCAATTAAACACGGACGGCTATGGCTACACCTTC. Its translation: CASSQLNTDGYGYTF.

The chain couples TRBV5-5 to TRBJ2-3; TRBD2 might be the D (5 bases). Trimming pared 0 bases from V and 4 bases from J, leaving 12 bases between. Looked up from germline, CDR1 is SGHKS and CDR2 is YYEKEE (reference sequence). This CDR3 spans 15 amino acids. The CDR3 DNA is TGTGCCAGCAGCTTGGGGTTCGGGATCGCAGATACGCAGTATTTT. Protein sequence: CASSLGFGIADTQYF.

The sample holds a few counts of this clonotype. The CDR3 loop is CASSHRGRRGNQPQHF. The CDR3 DNA sequence: TGTGCCAGCAGTCACAGGGGGCGTCGGGGCAATCAGCCCCAGCATTTT. The chain employs TRBV6-2 or TRBV6-3 and TRBJ1-5; 9 nucleotides align to TRBD1. This CDR3 comprises 16 residues. From germline, CDR1 is MNHEY and CDR2 SVGEGT. V lost 5 bases and J lost 2; bases outside the gene matches: 7.

The genes are TRBV6-5 and TRBJ2-3; no reliable D call. The ends were cut back, 7 bases at V and 9 bases at J, with 11 bases in the middle. The CDR3 has 11 residues. In germline, CDR1 is MNHEY, CDR2 SVGAGI. CDR3 DNA sequence: TGTGCCAGCAATACCGGACGGACGCAGTATTTT. It yields the protein CASNTGRTQYF.